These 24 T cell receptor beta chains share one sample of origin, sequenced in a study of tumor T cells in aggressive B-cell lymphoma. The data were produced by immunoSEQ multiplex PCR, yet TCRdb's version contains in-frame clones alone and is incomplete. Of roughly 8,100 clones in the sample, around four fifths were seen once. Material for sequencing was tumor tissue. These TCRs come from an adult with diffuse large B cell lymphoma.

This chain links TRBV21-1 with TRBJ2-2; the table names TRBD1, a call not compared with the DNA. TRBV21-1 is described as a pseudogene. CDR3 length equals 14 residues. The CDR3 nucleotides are TGTGCCAGCATAGACAGGGCCAACACCGGGGAGCTGTTTTTT. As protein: CASIDRANTGELFF.

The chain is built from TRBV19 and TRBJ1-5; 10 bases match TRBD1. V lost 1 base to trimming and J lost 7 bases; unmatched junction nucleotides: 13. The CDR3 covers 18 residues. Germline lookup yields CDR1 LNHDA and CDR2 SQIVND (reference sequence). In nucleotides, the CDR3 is TGTGCCAGTAGTATAGCACTACAGGACAGGGGGAGACGCCAGCCCCAGCATTTT. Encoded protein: CASSIALQDRGRRQPQHF.

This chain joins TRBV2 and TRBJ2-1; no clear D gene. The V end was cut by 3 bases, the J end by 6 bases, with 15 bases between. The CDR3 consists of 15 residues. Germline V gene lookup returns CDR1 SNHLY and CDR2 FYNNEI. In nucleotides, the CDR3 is TGTGCCAGCAGTGACAAGGAGTCGAGCCGCAATGAGCAGTTCTTC. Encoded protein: CASSDKESSRNEQFF.

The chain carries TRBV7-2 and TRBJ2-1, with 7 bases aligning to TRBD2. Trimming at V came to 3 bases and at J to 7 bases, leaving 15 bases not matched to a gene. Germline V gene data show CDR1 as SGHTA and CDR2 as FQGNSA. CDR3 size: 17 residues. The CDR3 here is CASSFSSSGPYSNEQFF. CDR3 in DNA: TGTGCCAGCAGCTTCTCCTCTAGCGGCCCTTACAGTAATGAGCAGTTCTTC.

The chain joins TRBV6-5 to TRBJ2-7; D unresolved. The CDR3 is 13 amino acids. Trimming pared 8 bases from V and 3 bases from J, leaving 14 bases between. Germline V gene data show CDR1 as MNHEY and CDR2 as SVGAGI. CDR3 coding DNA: TGTGCCAGCTCCCCCGACACCCGCTACGAGCAGTACTTC. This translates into CASSPDTRYEQYF.

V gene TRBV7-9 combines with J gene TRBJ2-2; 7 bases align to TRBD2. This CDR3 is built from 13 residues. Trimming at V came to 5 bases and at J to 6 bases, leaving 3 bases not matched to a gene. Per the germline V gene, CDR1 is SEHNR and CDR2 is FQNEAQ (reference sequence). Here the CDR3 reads CASSLGLAGELFF. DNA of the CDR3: TGTGCCAGCAGCCTAGGACTAGCCGGGGAGCTGTTTTTT.

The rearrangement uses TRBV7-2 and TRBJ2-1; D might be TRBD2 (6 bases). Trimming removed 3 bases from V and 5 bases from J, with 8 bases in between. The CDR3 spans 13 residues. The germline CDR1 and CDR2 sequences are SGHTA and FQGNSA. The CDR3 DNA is TGTGCCAGCAGCTTGGGACTCAACAATGAGCAGTTCTTC. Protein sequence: CASSLGLNNEQFF.

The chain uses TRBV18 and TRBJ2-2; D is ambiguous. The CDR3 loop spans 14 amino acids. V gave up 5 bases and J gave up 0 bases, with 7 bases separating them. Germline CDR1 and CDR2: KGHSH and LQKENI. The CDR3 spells CASSTGTNTGELFF. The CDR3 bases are TGTGCCAGCTCAACGGGTACGAACACCGGGGAGCTGTTTTTT.

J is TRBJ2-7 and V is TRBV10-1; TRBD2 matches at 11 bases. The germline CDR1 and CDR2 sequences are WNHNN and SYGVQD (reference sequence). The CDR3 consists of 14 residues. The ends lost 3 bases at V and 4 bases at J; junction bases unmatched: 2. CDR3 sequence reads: CASSDSGRVYEQYF. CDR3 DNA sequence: TGCGCCAGCAGTGATAGCGGGAGGGTATACGAGCAGTACTTC.

The CDR3 spells CATRDRGPNSPLHF. The CDR3 DNA is TGTGCCACCCGGGACAGGGGTCCAAATTCACCCCTCCACTTT. The chain carries TRBV15 and TRBJ1-6, with 10 bases lining up with TRBD1. The CDR3 is 14 residues long. The germline gives CDR1 LNHNV, CDR2 YYDKDF (reference sequence). Unmatched junction bases numbered 5, after V lost 8 bases and J lost 7 bases.

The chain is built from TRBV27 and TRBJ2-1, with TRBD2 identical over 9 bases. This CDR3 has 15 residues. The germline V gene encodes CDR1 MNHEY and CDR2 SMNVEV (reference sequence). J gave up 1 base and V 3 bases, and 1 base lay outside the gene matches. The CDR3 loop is CASSFLAGSYNEQFF. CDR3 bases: TGTGCCAGCAGTTTCCTAGCGGGATCCTACAATGAGCAGTTCTTC.

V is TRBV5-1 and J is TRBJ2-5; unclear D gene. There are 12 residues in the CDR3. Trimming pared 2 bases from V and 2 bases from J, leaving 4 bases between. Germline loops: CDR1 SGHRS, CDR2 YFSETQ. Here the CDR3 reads CASSFTQETQYF. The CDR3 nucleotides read TGCGCCAGCAGCTTCACACAAGAGACCCAGTACTTC. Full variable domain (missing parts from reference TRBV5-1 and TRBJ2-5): KAGVTQTPRYLIKTRGQQVTLSCSPISGHRSVSWYQQTPGQGLQFLFEYFSETQRNKGNFPGRFSGRQFSNSRSEMNVSTLELGDSALYLCASSFTQETQYFGPGTRLLVL.

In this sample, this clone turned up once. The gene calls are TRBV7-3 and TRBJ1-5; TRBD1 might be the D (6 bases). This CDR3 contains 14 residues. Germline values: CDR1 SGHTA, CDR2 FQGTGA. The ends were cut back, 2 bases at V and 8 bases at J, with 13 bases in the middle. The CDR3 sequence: CASSLDGQIKPQHF. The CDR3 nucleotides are TGTGCCAGCAGCTTAGATGGACAGATCAAGCCCCAGCATTTT. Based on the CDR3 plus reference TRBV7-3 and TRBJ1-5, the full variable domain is GAGVSQTPSNKVTEKGKYVELRCDPISGHTALYWYRQSLGQGPEFLIYFQGTGAADDSGLPNDRFFAVRPEGSVSTLKIQRTERGDSAVYLCASSLDGQIKPQHFGDGTRLSIL.

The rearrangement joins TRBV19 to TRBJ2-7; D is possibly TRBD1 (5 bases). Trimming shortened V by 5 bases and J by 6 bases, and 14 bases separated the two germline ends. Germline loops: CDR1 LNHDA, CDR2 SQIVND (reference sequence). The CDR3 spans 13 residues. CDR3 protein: CASSVYQGSEQYF. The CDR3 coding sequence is TGTGCCAGTAGTGTATACCAGGGTAGCGAGCAGTACTTC. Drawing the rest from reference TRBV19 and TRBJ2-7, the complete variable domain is DGGITQSPKYLFRKEGQNVTLSCEQNLNHDAMYWYRQDPGQGLRLIYYSQIVNDFQKGDIAEGYSVSREKKESFPLTVTSAQKNPTAFYLCASSVYQGSEQYFGPGTRLTVT.

The CDR3 region is CASSLGDRGSPLHF. CDR3 bases: TGTGCCAGCAGTTTAGGGGACAGAGGGTCACCCCTCCACTTT. The gene calls are TRBV28 and TRBJ1-6; the match to TRBD1 covers 7 bases. V shed 2 bases, J shed 10 bases, and the junction held 5 bases outside the gene matches. This CDR3 is built from 14 residues. Germline CDR1 MDHEN, CDR2 SYDVKM.

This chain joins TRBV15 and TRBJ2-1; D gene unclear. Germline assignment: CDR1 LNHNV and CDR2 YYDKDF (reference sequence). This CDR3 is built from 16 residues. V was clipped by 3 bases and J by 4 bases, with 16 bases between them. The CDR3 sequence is CATSRVDGVSYNEQFF. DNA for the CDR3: TGTGCCACCAGCAGGGTCGACGGAGTTAGTTACAATGAGCAGTTCTTC.

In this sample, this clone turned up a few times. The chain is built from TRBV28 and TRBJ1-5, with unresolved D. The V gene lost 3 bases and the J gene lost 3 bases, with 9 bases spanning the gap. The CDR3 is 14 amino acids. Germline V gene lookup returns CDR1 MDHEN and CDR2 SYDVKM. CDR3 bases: TGTGCCAGCAGTTTGTCCTCTTACAATCAGCCCCAGCATTTT. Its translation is CASSLSSYNQPQHF.

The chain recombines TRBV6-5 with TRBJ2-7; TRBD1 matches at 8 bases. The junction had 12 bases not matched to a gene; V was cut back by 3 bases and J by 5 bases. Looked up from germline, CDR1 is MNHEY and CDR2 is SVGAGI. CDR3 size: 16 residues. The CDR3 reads CASSYGPGTGSDEQYF. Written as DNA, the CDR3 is TGTGCCAGCAGTTATGGGCCCGGGACAGGTAGCGACGAGCAGTACTTC.

CDR3 sequence reads: CASSVDKDLGYTF. CDR3 sequence (DNA): TGTGCCAGTAGTGTCGACAAGGATCTCGGCTACACCTTC. The chain recombines TRBV19 with TRBJ1-2; D unresolved. Trimming cost V 5 bases and J 8 bases, with 15 bases left between them. This CDR3 has 13 residues. Germline CDR1 is LNHDA and CDR2 is SQIVND (reference sequence). The complete variable domain, with remaining parts taken from reference TRBV19 and TRBJ1-2, reads DGGITQSPKYLFRKEGQNVTLSCEQNLNHDAMYWYRQDPGQGLRLIYYSQIVNDFQKGDIAEGYSVSREKKESFPLTVTSAQKNPTAFYLCASSVDKDLGYTFGSGTRLTVV.

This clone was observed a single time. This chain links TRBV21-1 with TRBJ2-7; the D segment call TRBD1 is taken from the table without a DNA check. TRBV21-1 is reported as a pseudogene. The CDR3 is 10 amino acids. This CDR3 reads CASSHMEQYF. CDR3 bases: TGTGCCAGCAGTCACATGGAGCAGTACTTC.

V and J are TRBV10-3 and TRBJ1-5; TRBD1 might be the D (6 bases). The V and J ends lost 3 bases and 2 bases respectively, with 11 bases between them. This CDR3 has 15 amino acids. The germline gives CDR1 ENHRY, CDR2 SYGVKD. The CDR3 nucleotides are TGTGCCATCAGTGACGGGGGGCAGGGCAATCAGCCCCAGCATTTT. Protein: CAISDGGQGNQPQHF.

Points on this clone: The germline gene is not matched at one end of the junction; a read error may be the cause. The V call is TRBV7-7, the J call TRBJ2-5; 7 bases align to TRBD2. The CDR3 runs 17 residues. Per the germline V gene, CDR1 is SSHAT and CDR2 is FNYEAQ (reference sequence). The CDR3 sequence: CASSLGALAGEGETQYF. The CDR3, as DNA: TGTGCTAGCAGCTTAGGTGCGCTGGCGGGAGAAGGAGAGACCCAGTACTTC.

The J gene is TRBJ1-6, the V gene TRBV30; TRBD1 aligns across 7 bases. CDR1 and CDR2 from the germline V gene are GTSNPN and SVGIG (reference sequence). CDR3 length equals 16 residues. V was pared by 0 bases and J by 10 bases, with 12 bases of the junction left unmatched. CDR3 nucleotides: TGTGCCTGGAGTGTACAGTTTAGGACAGGAGACTCACCCCTCCACTTT. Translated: CAWSVQFRTGDSPLHF.

The CDR3 region has the DNA TGTGCCAGCAGGAGGGCAGGGGGGTCTCTATACGAGCAGTACTTC. Translated, it gives CASRRAGGSLYEQYF. The rearrangement joins TRBV6-4 to TRBJ2-7, with D perhaps TRBD1 (7 bases). Germline V gene sequence: CDR1 MRHNA, CDR2 SNTAGT. Trimming took off 6 bases at V and 4 bases at J, with 19 bases between the two ends. This CDR3 spans 15 amino acids.